This TCR beta chain was sequenced in a study of CD8 T cells in Susac syndrome. CD8+ and CD4+ T cells from blood underwent TCR beta sequencing, which was carried out in a high-throughput format. Reverse transcription of about 0.5 to 1 ug RNA was carried out with random hexamers. Amplification of TCR beta CDR3 across 54 Vbeta and 13 Jbeta was performed with immunoSEQ multiplex PCR. TCRdb reprocessed the immunoSEQ multiplex PCR reads with MiXCR, giving one entry per CDR3 protein. The sample shows about 210,000 distinct CDR3 sequences, approximately 94% of them seen only once. Study-level findings and limits: The CD4+ T cell repertoires in Susac syndrome did not show any clonal expansion. The study's TCR sequencing and HLA analysis covered a relatively small number of individuals, and the study acknowledged this.

V gave up 6 bases and J gave up 4 bases; unmatched junction bases: 11. Germline V gives CDR1 LGHDT, CDR2 YNNKEL (reference sequence). This CDR3 has 16 residues. Notes on this clonotype: Its antigen is currently unknown.

The chain uses TRBV3-1 and TRBJ2-1; TRBD2 matches 8 bases. The sequenced sample consisted of CD4+ T cells from PBMCs. The receptor was derived from a human donor with Susac syndrome. The CDR3 here is CASSPPPGGAYNEQFF. The CDR3 nucleotides are TGTGCCAGCAGTCCCCCCCCCGGGGGGGCGTACAATGAGCAGTTCTTC.